This entry concerns a single T cell receptor beta chain. The antigen it binds to is not known. Base qualities are not at hand, and no much larger clone is one base apart. The cohort consisted of 600 to 750 healthy bone marrow donors. At the time of sampling, every cohort member was nominally healthy, though immune exposures that went unrecorded were likely present. The donor tested CMV seronegative and was one of the 352 seronegative cohort members. A peripheral blood sample was provided by each donor, and peripheral blood mononuclear cells were used for TCR beta sequencing. The Qiagen DNeasy Blood Extraction Kit was used to extract genomic DNA from the blood cell samples. V is reduced by 7 bases and J by 4 bases, leaving a spacing of 13 bases between them. CDR1 and CDR2, looked up from the germline V gene (reference sequence), are GTSNPN and SVGIG. From the cysteine up to the phenylalanine, the CDR3 has a length of 12 residues. The sequence is cut down to CDR3 DNA, 36 bases in frame from base 1.

This sample stems from a study of cytomegalovirus exposure and HLA in healthy donors (dated by TCRdb to 2015 to 2018). For context, the study as a whole: According to an earlier analysis of a few hundred of the donors, some 180 million T cells yielded roughly 110 million unique TCR beta sequences and around 280 Gb of sequence data. Because of strong linkage in the cohort, roughly five DR-DQ haplotypes were treated as single units for association and clustering. An early release that covered about 640 HLA-typed donors contained approximately 300 gigabases of sequencing data and 85 million to 100 million unique TCR sequences. Among 300 to 500 genotyped donors of the cohort, an average of approximately 200,000 unique TCR beta nucleotide sequences was sequenced per donor, of which about 19% were non-productive. Every repertoire in the discovery cohort had been generated on one and the same sequencing platform. To predict cytomegalovirus infection status, the study brought together high-throughput TCR immunosequencing, statistical association of individual TCRs with disease status, and machine learning. In the later analysis, no new phenotypic data were used to find candidate immune exposures; instead, reliance was placed on TCR beta sequences and their occurrence across donors. The study profiled the T cell repertoires of about 640 subjects by immunosequencing and related them to cytomegalovirus serostatus. To study patterns of TCR occurrence, a later analysis re-analyzed previously published TCR beta repertoires from 700 or so donors and added high-resolution HLA genotyping. The study was designed to test whether signatures of past pathogen exposure could be identified by cataloging public T cell receptors. An earlier analysis of approximately 630 of the donors applied high-throughput TCR beta sequencing to assess whether each TCR beta V gene segment acted as functional or pseudogenic. Of the 350 to 450 genotyped donors, approximately 83% fell in the genetic ancestry cluster associated with self-reported Caucasian donors. HLA typing covered class I and class II loci at four-digit resolution. Besides the first cohort of around 670 subjects, a separate validation cohort made up of roughly 130 different subjects was used. A later genetic analysis used genome-wide SNP genotypes for 398 of the 666 donors, treating that subset as a discovery cohort. Donor age, sex, ethnicity and CMV serostatus were collected together with the repertoire data. The number of donors typed differed by locus, with 629-630 for A, B, C, DRB1 and DQB1, more than 500 for DQA1, some 570 for DPA1, and approximately 470 for DPB1.

The method was the immunoSEQ multiplex PCR assay. The multiplex PCR relied on a mix of 60 forward primers for TCR Vbeta segments and 13 reverse primers for TCR Jbeta segments. Amplification of the CDR3 region of rearranged TCR beta genes was performed with a multiplex PCR assay on genomic DNA. Amplified TCR beta libraries were sequenced as 87-base-pair reads on the Illumina HiSeq System. Concerning the study's data processing: A later analysis tallied around 80 million unique TCR beta chains across the approximately 670 repertoires, and about 10 million of those chains were shared by two or more donors. Raw reads were error-corrected and collapsed into unique sequences by a nearest-neighbor algorithm in which closely related sequences were merged to remove PCR and sequencing errors. V, D and J gene segments were assigned by aligning CDR3 sequences to IMGT reference sequences. For a sequence to be retained, at least a six-nucleotide match to both a V gene segment and a J gene segment was required. A rearrangement was called productive if the CDR3 had no stop codons and remained in frame with V and J, and every other rearrangement was called non-productive. CDR3 was defined by IMGT convention, running from the second conserved V-encoded cysteine to the conserved J-encoded phenylalanine. The earlier analysis of 500 to 750 of the donors excluded any sequence lacking an unambiguous match to a single V gene segment. An earlier analysis of 587 of the donors classified V segments as functional when productive rearrangements were above 56.7% and as segregating when the standard deviation between donors was above 5%. A statistical classification framework was built to diagnose cytomegalovirus status from the catalog of TCR beta chain sequences. A later analysis assigned V and J genes by comparing TCR nucleotide sequences with IMGT/GENE-DB human TR gene sequences. In a later analysis, CDR3 sequences and most-parsimonious VDJ recombination scenarios were assigned using the TCRdist pipeline. A later analysis defined each TCR beta chain by its CDR3 amino acid sequence plus V-gene family, and excluded reads lacking a unique V-gene family. To address suspected cross-contamination and a sequencing artifact, a later analysis removed roughly 640 highly shared, low-generation-probability nucleotide sequences. For each public chain, a later analysis derived a clonal expansion index from normalized ranks of inferred template counts within each repertoire. Generation probabilities in a later analysis came from a VDJ recombination model fitted to out-of-frame rearrangements, and those results were checked against IGoR. Hypergeometric tests were used in a later analysis to score TCR-TCR, TCR-HLA and TCR-CMV co-occurrence, with a repertoire-size bias correction applied to the TCR pairs. In a later analysis, false discovery rates were estimated by permuting HLA or CMV assignments 20 times. In a later analysis, co-occurring TCRs were grouped using DBSCAN, with TCRdist sequence similarity added in when clustering inside HLA-allele-positive subsets. Co-occurrence clustering excluded repertoires with fewer than 30,000 or more than 120,000 public chains, plus five with anomalous nucleotide sharing. TCRdb provides this immuneACCESS table in a form limited to in-frame rearrangements. Some clones are lacking; in checked studies, under half of them reflect an unresolved V gene, and why the rest are absent is not known. V, J and clone size are those of that table, while D and trimming were read from the DNA. The sample records roughly 150,000 clones, approximately 79% of which are singletons. The ten largest clones take up under 0.8% of the sample.

Results the study describes overall, beyond this receptor: A later analysis associated approximately 17,000 TCR beta sequences with specific HLA alleles at a false discovery rate of 0.05. The 87-base-pair reads could not distinguish some IMGT-functional V segments, including TRBV6-2 and TRBV6-3, so those segments were excluded. Presence/absence analyses assumed roughly uniform sequencing depth across donors, an assumption that may not hold. For the cohort, immune exposure information was limited to CMV serostatus. The sequencing pipeline was judged likely to have produced a cluster of highly shared sequence variants as a technical artifact. In a later genetic analysis, fewer N-insertions in productive TCRs were reported among donors in an Asian-associated ancestry cluster than the roughly 700-donor mean. The study listed 150 to 200 TCR beta chains as associated with cytomegalovirus. The classifier was reported to diagnose cytomegalovirus status with high specificity and sensitivity in both the original cohort and the validation cohort. In a later analysis, TCR association rates were found to vary across HLA loci, with the most associated TCRs seen for DRB1 alleles and the fewest for HLA-C alleles. In this cohort, only TCR beta chains were sequenced, and detectable features were limited by the absence of alpha or paired-chain data. A further reported finding was that TCR beta sequences accurately predicted the HLA-A and HLA-B alleles for most subjects in the first cohort. In an earlier analysis of approximately 590 of the donors, most TCR beta V segments appeared in productive rearrangements about 90% or about 30% of the time, broadly matching IMGT annotations. In a later analysis, most CMV-associated TCR beta chains were found to appear HLA-restricted, with HLA associations seemingly driven largely by CMV exposure. Because counts were too low, roughly 16 rarely observed V segments, including chromosome 9 orphons, were left out of the earlier analysis of a few hundred of the donors. Most TCR sequences were observed very rarely across donors, whereas some public TCRs were present in many individuals. HLA typing was unavailable for some donors at each locus, so association tests used only the typed subset. Assigning TCR associations to individual alleles was difficult when HLA alleles, especially DR and DQ, strongly co-occurred. A few of the identified cytomegalovirus-associated TCR beta chains were confirmed in vitro to be specific for cytomegalovirus antigens. A later genetic analysis associated a missense DCLRE1C variant with V-gene and J-gene trimming of TCR beta chains, and an independent cohort replicated the association. According to a later analysis, parvovirus B19, influenza, CMV and Epstein-Barr virus appeared linked to several top co-occurrence clusters. Linkage disequilibrium might explain the correlated functional status among segregating V segments, but an unknown experimental factor could not be ruled out. Compared with equally common non-associated chains, HLA-associated TCR beta chains in a later analysis were more clonally expanded and had lower generation probabilities. According to the authors, the approach could potentially be generalized to other disease states and immunological phenotypes.

This clonotype was sampled from a male donor in good health and CMV-seronegative. The sample was PBMCs. The receptor chain draws on TRBV30 and TRBJ1-2; the D gene cannot be resolved reliably. The nucleotide sequence is TGTGCCTCCCGAGGAGAAGCCTATGGCTACACCTTC. The encoded protein is CASRGEAYGYTF.